One and the same sample provided the 22 T cell receptor beta chains below, sequenced in a study of response to subunit inactivated influenza vaccine. TCRdb redid the calling of the RT-PCR reads with MiXCR, one entry per CDR3 protein. The top ten clones hold roughly 40% of a sample with around 170,000 distinct CDR3 sequences, about 10% of them seen once. Sequences were derived from CD8+ T cells sorted from PBMCs, sampled approximately 25 months after vaccination. The receptors originated from a man between 50 and 69 years old who received an inactivated influenza vaccine.

This chain connects TRBV7-9 to TRBJ1-5; TRBD1 is a possible D gene (5 bases). Trimming left V 5 bases short and J 6 bases short, with 8 bases between. The CDR3 length is 12 residues. Germline V gene data show CDR1 as SEHNR and CDR2 as FQNEAQ (reference sequence). CDR3 nucleotides: TGTGCCAGCAGCCACGGGGGTCAGCCCCAGCATTTT. This codes for CASSHGGQPQHF.

In this sample, this clonotype turned up many times. V and J are TRBV29-1 and TRBJ2-7; 8 nucleotides agree with TRBD1. The CDR3 contains 15 residues. V shed 5 bases, J shed 3 bases, and the junction held 12 bases outside the gene matches. Germline CDR1 reads SQVTM; CDR2 reads ANQGSEA. CDR3 region: CSVMTIDRGGYEQYF. For the CDR3, the DNA is TGCAGCGTTATGACGATAGACAGGGGAGGCTACGAGCAGTACTTC.

This clonotype was seen more than once but under ten times. The V call is TRBV5-1, the J call TRBJ2-6; perhaps TRBD2 as D (5 bases). Deletions cut 0 bases from V and 2 bases from J, with 15 bases between. The CDR3 covers 18 residues. Germline CDR1 reads SGHRS; CDR2 reads YFSETQ. CDR3 sequence (DNA): TGCGCCAGCAGCTTGGAGTTGGTGTGGGAGACTGGGGCCAACGTCCTGACTTTC. Translation: CASSLELVWETGANVLTF. The variable domain in full, completed from reference TRBV5-1 and TRBJ2-6, reads KAGVTQTPRYLIKTRGQQVTLSCSPISGHRSVSWYQQTPGQGLQFLFEYFSETQRNKGNFPGRFSGRQFSNSRSEMNVSTLELGDSALYLCASSLELVWETGANVLTFGAGSRLTVL.

In DNA, the CDR3 is TGTGCCAGCGGTTCCTTGAGGGCTTACGAGCAGTACTTC. This sequence encodes CASGSLRAYEQYF. The J gene is TRBJ2-7, the V gene TRBV27; the D gene is possibly TRBD2 (5 bases). Germline assignment: CDR1 MNHEY and CDR2 SMNVEV (reference sequence). The length of the CDR3 is 13 residues. The ends were cut back, 8 bases at V and 4 bases at J, with 15 bases in the middle.

This clonotype appeared many times. V usage is TRBV4-2 and J usage is TRBJ2-2, with 7 bases identical to TRBD1. V was pared by 2 bases and J by 1 base, with 7 bases of the junction left unmatched. Germline CDR1 LGHNA, CDR2 YNFKEQ. The CDR3 covers 17 residues. This CDR3 is CASSQYTGTENTGELFF. The CDR3 coding sequence is TGTGCCAGCAGCCAATACACCGGGACAGAGAACACCGGGGAGCTGTTTTTT.

This chain uses TRBV7-3 with TRBJ2-2; maybe TRBD2 (5 bases). Between the trimmed V and J ends, which lost 3 bases and 7 bases, there was a span of 18 bases. There are 16 residues in the CDR3. CDR1 and CDR2 from the germline V gene are SGHTA and FQGTGA. The CDR3 DNA follows: TGTGCCAGCAGCTTTACCAGGACTGAAGGTGGCGGGGAGCTGTTTTTT. Its protein product is CASSFTRTEGGGELFF.

The V call is TRBV28, the J call TRBJ2-7; possibly TRBD2 for D (5 bases). V lost 6 bases and J lost 0, with 12 bases in between. Per germline, CDR1 MDHEN and CDR2 SYDVKM. The CDR3 has 14 residues. The CDR3 protein is CASRPYGSSYEQYF. For the CDR3, the DNA is TGTGCCAGCAGACCATATGGGAGCTCCTACGAGCAGTACTTC.

The chain combines TRBV6-5 with TRBJ2-6; no reliable D call. The CDR3 loop spans 13 amino acids. Looked up from germline, CDR1 is MNHEY and CDR2 is SVGAGI. Deletions cut 2 bases from V and 4 bases from J, with 3 bases between. The CDR3 reads CASSYPGANVLTF. The CDR3 nucleotides read TGTGCCAGCAGTTACCCCGGGGCCAACGTCCTGACTTTC.

The CDR3 DNA reads as TGCGCCAGCAGTGGGGGTCGGACCGGGGAGCTGTTTTTT. This sequence encodes CASSGGRTGELFF. This chain joins TRBV10-2 and TRBJ2-2; no reliable D call. The CDR3 totals 13 residues. The ends were cut back, 4 bases at V and 5 bases at J, with 8 bases in the middle. Germline V gene lookup returns CDR1 WSHSY and CDR2 SAAADI.

This chain links TRBV6-2 or TRBV6-3 with TRBJ2-3, with D perhaps matching TRBD2 (5 bases). This CDR3 region has 10 residues. V lost 10 bases and J 5 bases, leaving 7 bases between the germline ends. Per the germline V gene, CDR1 is MNHEY and CDR2 is SVGEGT. The CDR3 DNA sequence: TGTGCCACTCGGGGAGATACGCAGTATTTT. Amino acid sequence: CATRGDTQYF.

The DNA of the CDR3 is TGTGCCAGCAGCCAAGATCTGTTGAGACAGGGTAATGCCGGGGAGCTGTTTTTT. Its translation: CASSQDLLRQGNAGELFF. The V and J genes are TRBV4-2 and TRBJ2-2, with TRBD1 identical over 7 bases. CDR1 and CDR2 (germline): LGHNA, YNFKEQ. The CDR3 loop spans 18 amino acids. The ends lost 0 bases at V and 6 bases at J; junction bases unmatched: 13.

This clonotype has ten or more counts. The chain uses TRBV5-1 and TRBJ2-2; D is possibly TRBD2 (6 bases). Germline loops: CDR1 SGHRS, CDR2 YFSETQ. Deletions cut 4 bases from V and 9 bases from J, with 10 bases between. This CDR3 contains 12 residues. The CDR3 is CASSLTRRELFF. The DNA for the CDR3 is TGCGCCAGCAGCCTGACTAGACGGGAGCTGTTTTTT.

This clonotype came up many times. The CDR3, as DNA: TGTGCCAGCAGCCAAGGGCTAGCGAGTACCTACGAGCAGTACTTC. Translating it yields CASSQGLASTYEQYF. The genes are TRBV3-1 and TRBJ2-7, with TRBD2 as a possible D gene (6 bases). V lost 1 base and J 2 bases, leaving 12 bases between the germline ends. Germline CDR1 LGHDT, CDR2 YNNKEL (reference sequence). This CDR3 is built from 15 residues.

J is TRBJ1-1 and V is TRBV7-9; D is possibly TRBD1 (6 bases). Germline V gene data show CDR1 as SEHNR and CDR2 as FQNEAQ (reference sequence). The CDR3 runs to 14 residues. V was clipped by 5 bases and J by 1 base, with 11 bases between them. The CDR3: CASSLPGQNTEAFF. CDR3 nucleotide sequence: TGTGCCAGCAGCCTTCCGGGACAGAACACTGAAGCTTTCTTT.

This chain uses TRBV30 with TRBJ2-7; D gene ambiguous. Trimming shortened V by 2 bases and J by 4 bases, and 12 bases separated the two germline ends. The CDR3 is made up of 13 amino acids. Looked up from germline, CDR1 is GTSNPN and CDR2 is SVGIG (reference sequence). The CDR3 bases are TGTGCCTGGAGTTCTGGGAATTTATACGAGCAGTACTTC. Amino acid sequence: CAWSSGNLYEQYF.

The chain combines TRBV6-1 with TRBJ1-2; 9 positions agree with TRBD1. The CDR3 is made up of 15 amino acids. Germline CDR1 is MNHNS and CDR2 is SASEGT. With 5 bases clipped from V and 5 bases from J, the junction kept 9 bases outside the gene matches. CDR3 sequence (DNA): TGTGCCAGCAGTCCAAGTACCGGGACAGGGTATGGCTACACCTTC. Its protein is CASSPSTGTGYGYTF.

The chain uses TRBV2 and TRBJ2-1; TRBD1 might be the D (7 bases). The CDR3 spans 16 residues. Deletions cut 3 bases from V and 4 bases from J, with 16 bases between. The germline V gene encodes CDR1 SNHLY and CDR2 FYNNEI. The DNA of the CDR3 is TGTGCCAGCAGTGATCAGGCAGGGGGGTTTTACAATGAGCAGTTCTTC. Its translation: CASSDQAGGFYNEQFF. Combining the CDR3 with reference TRBV2 and TRBJ2-1 gives the whole variable domain EPEVTQTPSHQVTQMGQEVILRCVPISNHLYFYWYRQILGQKVEFLVSFYNNEISEKSEIFDDQFSVERPDGSNFTLKIRSTKLEDSAMYFCASSDQAGGFYNEQFFGPGTRLTVL.

The chain joins TRBV6-1 to TRBJ1-1; D not resolved. The CDR3 is 15 amino acids. Deletions cut 5 bases from V and 6 bases from J, with 19 bases between. In germline, CDR1 is MNHNS, CDR2 SASEGT. This CDR3 reads CASSPSAFGRSEAFF. The CDR3 bases are TGTGCCAGCAGTCCCTCAGCCTTTGGAAGGTCTGAAGCTTTCTTT.

The table lists this clonotype with many counts. J is TRBJ1-1 and V is TRBV6-5; no clear D. Germline-derived CDR1 and CDR2 are MNHEY and SVGAGI. The ends were cut back, 2 bases at V and 0 bases at J, with 7 bases in the middle. CDR3 length: 14 residues. The CDR3 is CASSYGYLNTEAFF. The CDR3 bases are TGTGCCAGCAGTTACGGCTACCTGAACACTGAAGCTTTCTTT.

The chain carries TRBV9 and TRBJ2-3; 7 nucleotides agree with TRBD2. The trim removed 4 bases at V and 6 bases at J, leaving 8 bases unmatched. The germline V gene has CDR1 SGDLS and CDR2 YYNGEE. The CDR3 extends over 14 amino acids. The CDR3 region has the DNA TGTGCCAGCAGCTCCCTCCGGGGAGGGGATACGCAGTATTTT. It codes for CASSSLRGGDTQYF.

This clonotype was found a few times. This chain joins TRBV4-3 and TRBJ2-5, with 9 positions matching TRBD2. Germline V gene lookup returns CDR1 LGHNA and CDR2 YSLEER. With 4 bases clipped from V and 5 bases from J, the junction kept 11 bases outside the gene matches. The CDR3 consists of 16 residues. CDR3 residues: CASSPLGRGGTETQYF. The CDR3 coding sequence is TGCGCCAGCAGCCCGTTGGGGCGGGGGGGAACGGAGACCCAGTACTTC.

The chain joins TRBV7-9 to TRBJ2-2; unclear D gene. V lost 3 bases and J lost 6, with 5 bases in between. The CDR3 sequence is 12 residues long. CDR1 and CDR2 (germline): SEHNR, FQNEAQ (reference sequence). CDR3 nucleotide sequence: TGTGCCAGCAGCTTCGAAGCCGGGGAGCTGTTTTTT. This sequence encodes CASSFEAGELFF.